These 13 T cell receptor beta chains were sequenced from one sample in a study of shared clonotypes between healthy human individuals. Assay used: immunoSEQ multiplex PCR; TCRdb lists only in-frame clones, some missing. The sample includes about 820,000 clones, around 92% of them seen just once. CD45RO-negative cells were positively selected for CCR7, leaving out terminally differentiated effector memory CD45RA+ cells. The specimen sequenced was naive CD8+ T cells sorted from blood. All receptors come from a man aged 25-45 years in good health.

This clone was recorded a few times. It is likely a read error: a sequence one base away is far more abundant. The sample contains more than one DNA sequence encoding this CDR3. This chain links TRBV28 with TRBJ2-7; D unresolved. V lost 3 bases and J 3 bases, leaving 3 bases between the germline ends. The CDR3 is 11 residues long. CDR1 and CDR2 from the germline V gene are MDHEN and SYDVKM. The CDR3 DNA is TGTGCCAGCAGTTTCTTCTACGAGCAGTACTTC. Its protein product is CASSFFYEQYF.

V gene TRBV28 combines with J gene TRBJ1-2, with 8 bases lining up with TRBD1. The V and J ends lost 5 bases and 8 bases, in that order; junction bases with no gene match: 7. This CDR3 is 13 amino acids long. Per the germline V gene, CDR1 is MDHEN and CDR2 is SYDVKM. CDR3 sequence (DNA): TGTGCCAGCAGTACCCAGGGGGCGCAAGGCTACACCTTC. Protein sequence: CASSTQGAQGYTF.

V and J are TRBV11-2 and TRBJ2-7; tentative D call: TRBD2 (5 bases). Germline V lookup: CDR1 SGHAT, CDR2 FQNNGV. The CDR3 spans 13 residues. The germline V and J ends were trimmed by 2 bases and 2 bases, with 7 bases remaining between them. The CDR3 sequence is CASSLPSTYEQYF. As DNA, the CDR3 is TGTGCCAGCAGCTTACCTAGCACCTACGAGCAGTACTTC.

There are a few counts of this clone. This chain's CDR3 is CASSPTLGLATSEQYF. The CDR3 DNA follows: TGCGCCAGCAGCCCCACCCTGGGACTAGCAACCAGTGAGCAGTACTTC. V gene TRBV4-1 combines with J gene TRBJ2-7, with 9 bases identical to TRBD2. Unmatched junction bases numbered 14, after V lost 4 bases and J lost 7 bases. Looked up from germline, CDR1 is MGHRA and CDR2 is YSYEKL. The CDR3 totals 16 residues.

The chain joins TRBV11-2 to TRBJ2-1; 14 bases agree with TRBD2. V shed 5 bases, J shed 3 bases, and the junction held 9 bases outside the gene matches. The CDR3 runs 18 residues. Germline CDR1 reads SGHAT; CDR2 reads FQNNGV. The CDR3 sequence is CASSTRTSGRRGYNEQFF. CDR3 sequence (DNA): TGTGCCAGCAGCACAAGGACTAGCGGGAGGAGAGGCTACAATGAGCAGTTCTTC.

The chain uses TRBV27 and TRBJ1-2; 9 nucleotides align to TRBD1. In germline, CDR1 is MNHEY, CDR2 SMNVEV (reference sequence). Losses at the gene ends were 3 bases for V and 6 bases for J; bases not matched to a gene: 5. There are 14 residues in the CDR3. The CDR3 sequence is CASSFTGGLDGYTF. CDR3 sequence (DNA): TGTGCCAGCAGTTTTACAGGGGGCTTAGATGGCTACACCTTC.

The gene calls are TRBV5-5 and TRBJ2-3; TRBD1 agrees at 9 bases. V lost 2 bases and J lost 6; bases outside the gene matches: 7. CDR1 SGHKS and CDR2 YYEKEE come from the germline V gene (reference sequence). The CDR3 extends over 15 amino acids. The CDR3 loop is CASSLTGQGGDTQYF. The CDR3 nucleotides are TGTGCCAGCAGCTTAACGGGACAGGGAGGGGATACGCAGTATTTT. Full variable domain (outside the CDR3, taken from reference TRBV5-5 and TRBJ2-3): DAGVTQSPTHLIKTRGQQVTLRCSPISGHKSVSWYQQVLGQGPQFIFQYYEKEERGRGNFPDRFSARQFPNYSSELNVNALLLGDSALYLCASSLTGQGGDTQYFGPGTRLTVL.

The rearrangement links TRBV10-2 to TRBJ2-7; 10 bases fit TRBD2. The CDR3 runs 15 residues. Germline CDR1 WSHSY, CDR2 SAAADI. The V gene end was trimmed by 2 bases and the J gene end by 2 bases; junction bases not matched to a gene: 3. This chain's CDR3 is CASSERTSGTYEQYF. The CDR3 nucleotides are TGCGCCAGCAGTGAGAGGACTAGCGGCACCTACGAGCAGTACTTC.

A word on this clone: The identical CDR3 is also encoded by other nucleotide sequences in the sample. The rearrangement uses TRBV27 and TRBJ2-1; D gene uncertain. The CDR3 runs 15 residues. The germline CDR1 and CDR2 sequences are MNHEY and SMNVEV (reference sequence). V was trimmed by 5 bases and J by 0 bases, leaving 11 bases between them. The CDR3 DNA reads as TGTGCCAGCAGTCCGACCTCTAGCTCCTACAATGAGCAGTTCTTC. Translating gives CASSPTSSSYNEQFF.

V is TRBV29-1 and J is TRBJ2-7; 11 bases agree with TRBD1. V shed 7 bases and J 5 bases; nucleotides not matched to a gene: 7. The CDR3 runs 13 residues. Germline values: CDR1 SQVTM, CDR2 ANQGSEA. The CDR3 DNA sequence: TGCAGCGGCCGGGACAGGGGGTACCACGAGCAGTACTTC. It is translated as CSGRDRGYHEQYF.

The chain uses TRBV6-5 and TRBJ2-7, with a weak D call TRBD2 (5 bases). The CDR3 has 13 residues. V was shortened by 7 bases and J by 4 bases, with 14 bases between the two germline ends. The germline CDR1 and CDR2 sequences are MNHEY and SVGAGI. The CDR3 region has the DNA TGTGCCAGCACTCCCCCCGGGGTTTACGAGCAGTACTTC. It specifies CASTPPGVYEQYF.

The rearrangement uses TRBV7-3 and TRBJ2-2; D gene unclear. This CDR3 contains 13 residues. V was clipped by 6 bases and J by 3 bases, with 8 bases between them. Germline CDR1 reads SGHTA; CDR2 reads FQGTGA. The CDR3 DNA follows: TGTGCCAGCAGTTATCGATACACCGGGGAGCTGTTTTTT. Protein sequence: CASSYRYTGELFF.

This sequence joins TRBV18 and TRBJ2-2, with 9 positions matching TRBD1. Germline values: CDR1 KGHSH, CDR2 LQKENI. Germline trimming cut 3 bases from V and 6 bases from J; bases unmatched to any gene: 5. CDR3 length equals 15 residues. The CDR3 DNA reads TGTGCCAGCTCACCCCGGGACAGGGAAGCCGGGGAGCTGTTTTTT. This sequence encodes CASSPRDREAGELFF.